This T cell receptor (beta chain) came from a study of T cell responses to AZD1222 COVID-19 vaccine. The germline V gene encodes CDR1 MNHNY and CDR2 SVGAGI (reference sequence). The length of the CDR3 is 15 residues. The V and J ends lost 2 bases and 4 bases respectively, with 12 bases between them. Findings and limits, study-wide: Epitopes outside B.1.351 and B.1.1.7 mutated regions reportedly drew nearly half of spike TCRs. An increase in Spike-specific TCR breadth and depth was observed after two AZD1222 doses.

Assay: immunoSEQ multiplex PCR; the TCRdb copy retains only in-frame clones and omits some. This sample has approximately 180,000 clones; more than 80% occur once, and the top ten carry 5% to 7%. With regard to this clone: Its cognate antigen is unknown.

The genes are TRBV6-6 and TRBJ1-3, with D perhaps matching TRBD1 (5 bases). The TCR sequence derives from an adult in good health. The specimen comprised peripheral blood, sampled on day 0 of AZD1222 vaccination. CDR3 nucleotide sequence: TGTGCCAGCAGTTACACGGGGCAATCAGGAAACACCATATATTTT. Its protein is CASSYTGQSGNTIYF.